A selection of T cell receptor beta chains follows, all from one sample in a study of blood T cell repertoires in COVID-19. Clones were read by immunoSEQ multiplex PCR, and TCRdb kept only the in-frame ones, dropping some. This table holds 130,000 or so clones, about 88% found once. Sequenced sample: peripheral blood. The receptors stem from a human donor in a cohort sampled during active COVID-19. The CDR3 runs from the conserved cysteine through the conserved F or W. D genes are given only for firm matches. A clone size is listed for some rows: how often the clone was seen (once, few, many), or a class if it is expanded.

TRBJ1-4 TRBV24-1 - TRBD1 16 CATSGGTGSTNEKLFF TGTGCCACCAGTGGAGGGACAGGTTCAACTAATGAAAAACTGTTTTTT
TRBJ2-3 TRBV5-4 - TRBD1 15 CASSLRTGRTDTQYF TGTGCCAGCAGCCTCCGGACAGGGAGAACAGATACGCAGTATTTT
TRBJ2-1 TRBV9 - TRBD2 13 CASSPGLANEQFF TGTGCCAGCAGCCCGGGACTAGCCAATGAGCAGTTCTTC
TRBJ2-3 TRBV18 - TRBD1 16 CASSLTGTGSTDTQYF TGTGCCAGCTCACTAACCGGGACAGGGAGCACAGATACGCAGTATTTT
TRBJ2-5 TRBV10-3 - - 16 CAISERGGTLQETQYF TGTGCCATCAGTGAGAGGGGGGGTACCTTACAAGAGACCCAGTACTTC
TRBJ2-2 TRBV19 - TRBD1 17 CASSTTPGQGNTGELFF TGTGCCAGTAGTACAACCCCGGGACAGGGAAATACCGGGGAGCTGTTTTTT
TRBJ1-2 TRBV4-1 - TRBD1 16 CASSPTGGGLNYGYTF TGCGCCAGCAGCCCCACAGGGGGCGGTTTAAACTATGGCTACACCTTC
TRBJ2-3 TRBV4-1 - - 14 CASSPHSSTDTQYF TGCGCCAGCAGCCCCCATAGTAGCACAGATACGCAGTATTTT
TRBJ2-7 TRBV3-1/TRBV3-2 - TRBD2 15 CASSNSGGALYEQYF TGTGCCAGCAGCAATAGCGGGGGGGCCCTCTACGAGCAGTACTTC
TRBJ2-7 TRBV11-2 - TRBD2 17 CASSLNYAGRDSYEQYF TGTGCCAGCAGCTTGAATTATGCCGGGAGGGATTCCTACGAGCAGTACTTC
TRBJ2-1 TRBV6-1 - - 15 CASSEPAVSYNEQFF TGTGCCAGCAGTGAACCAGCGGTCTCCTACAATGAGCAGTTCTTC
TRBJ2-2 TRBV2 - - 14 CASRPRETTGELFF TGTGCCAGCAGACCCCGGGAGACCACCGGGGAGCTGTTTTTT
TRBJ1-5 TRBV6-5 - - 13 CASTQVLGEPQHF TGTGCCAGTACCCAAGTACTCGGTGAGCCCCAGCATTTT
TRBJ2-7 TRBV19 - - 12 CASSSGSYEQYF TGTGCCAGTAGTTCCGGCTCCTACGAGCAGTACTTC
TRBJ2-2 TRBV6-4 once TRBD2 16 CASRTSGASNTGELFF TGTGCCAGTAGGACTAGCGGGGCCTCGAACACCGGGGAGCTGTTTTTT
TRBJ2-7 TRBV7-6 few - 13 CASSLEGGYEQYF TGTGCCAGCAGCTTAGAGGGGGGGTACGAGCAGTACTTC
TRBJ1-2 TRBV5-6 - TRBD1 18 CASITGRDRGFSEYGYTF TGTGCCAGCATCACGGGCCGGGACAGGGGGTTTTCGGAGTATGGCTACACCTTC
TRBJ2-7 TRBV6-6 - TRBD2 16 CASSYGVSSGTYEQYF TGTGCCAGCAGTTACGGGGTTTCTAGCGGTACCTACGAGCAGTACTTC
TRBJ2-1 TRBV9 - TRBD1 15 CASSVGQGAYNEQFF TGTGCCAGCAGCGTAGGTCAGGGGGCCTACAATGAGCAGTTCTTC
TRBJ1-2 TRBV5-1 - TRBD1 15 CASSPRDSTNYGYTF TGCGCCAGCAGCCCTCGGGACAGTACTAACTATGGCTACACCTTC
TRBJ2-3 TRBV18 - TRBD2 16 CASSPGTSGTLDTQYF TGTGCCAGCTCACCCGGGACTAGCGGGACCCTAGATACGCAGTATTTT
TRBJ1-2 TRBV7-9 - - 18 CASSLDPGRRQANYGYTF TGTGCCAGCAGCTTAGACCCGGGAAGGAGGCAAGCTAACTATGGCTACACCTTC
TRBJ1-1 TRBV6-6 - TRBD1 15 CASSRKTGWVTEAFF TGTGCCAGCAGTAGAAAGACAGGGTGGGTCACTGAAGCTTTCTTT
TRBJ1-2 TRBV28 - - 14 CASKRTAANYGYTF TGTGCCAGCAAGCGGACGGCCGCTAACTATGGCTACACCTTC
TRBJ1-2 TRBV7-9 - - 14 CASSLRGGGYGYTF TGTGCCAGCAGCTTACGAGGCGGAGGGTATGGCTACACCTTC
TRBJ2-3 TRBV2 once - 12 CASSGQVDTQYF TGTGCCAGCAGTGGGCAGGTCGATACGCAGTATTTT
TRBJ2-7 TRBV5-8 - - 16 CASSRKVAGSFYEQYF TGTGCCAGCAGCCGGAAGGTGGCGGGGTCCTTCTACGAGCAGTACTTC
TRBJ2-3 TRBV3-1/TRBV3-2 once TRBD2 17 CASSQDFGSGSLGSQYF TGTGCCAGCAGCCAAGATTTCGGAAGCGGGAGCTTAGGTTCGCAGTATTTT
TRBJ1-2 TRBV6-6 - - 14 CASSYKSKEGGYTF TGTGCCAGCAGTTACAAATCCAAAGAGGGTGGCTACACCTTC
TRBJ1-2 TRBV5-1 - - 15 CASREGARSLYGYTF TGCGCCAGCAGGGAAGGGGCACGGTCCCTCTATGGCTACACCTTC
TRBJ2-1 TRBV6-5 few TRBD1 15 CASKTGTGRWDEQFF TGTGCCAGCAAGACAGGGACAGGGCGGTGGGATGAGCAGTTCTTC
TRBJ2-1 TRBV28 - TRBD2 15 CASSPPSGIYNEQFF TGTGCCAGCAGCCCCCCCAGCGGGATCTACAATGAGCAGTTCTTC
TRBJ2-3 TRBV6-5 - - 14 CANGPGGSTDTQYF TGTGCCAACGGCCCAGGGGGGAGCACAGATACGCAGTATTTT
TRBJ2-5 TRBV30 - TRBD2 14 CACPAGGGTETQYF TGTGCCTGCCCGGCTGGGGGGGGGACAGAGACCCAGTACTTC
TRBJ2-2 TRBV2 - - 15 CASREGTASTGELFF TGTGCCAGCAGGGAAGGAACAGCCTCCACCGGGGAGCTGTTTTTT
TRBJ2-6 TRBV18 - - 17 CASSQITGISGANVLTF TGTGCCAGCTCACAAATTACAGGAATCTCTGGGGCCAACGTCCTGACTTTC
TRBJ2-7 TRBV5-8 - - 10 CASSQYEQYF TGTGCCAGCAGCCAATACGAGCAGTACTTC
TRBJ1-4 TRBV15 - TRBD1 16 CATSRDGGTGEAKLFF TGTGCCACCAGCAGAGACGGTGGGACAGGGGAAGCAAAACTGTTTTTT
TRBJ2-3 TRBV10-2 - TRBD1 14 CASSAQGEFNTQYF TGCGCCAGCAGTGCCCAGGGGGAATTTAATACGCAGTATTTT